This TCR beta chain was profiled in a study of Ad26.COV2.S vaccination and SARS-CoV-2 variants. Study at large: Donor was in the COV1001 Ad26.COV2.S trial arm. General study findings and limits: Analytic work on TCR breadth and depth might have understated the full extent of total T cell responses.

Method: immunoSEQ multiplex PCR; TCRdb's copy keeps in-frame clones and lacks some. Here the sample spans more than 300,000 clones, about 86% being singletons. Indicated treatment: around 19 received Ad26.COV2.S at low or high dose, single or two shots; about 5 received placebo; per-sample allocation not given. It was on day 63 after the first vaccine or placebo injection that samples were taken. Notes on this clone: Its antigen is still unknown.

In germline, CDR1 is SGHDN, CDR2 FVKESK. The CDR3 has 16 residues. The V end was cut by 0 bases, the J end by 4 bases, with 14 bases between. The chain joins TRBV14 to TRBJ2-3; unclear D gene. This specimen was peripheral blood, taken in a trial of Ad26.COV2.S vaccine versus placebo. This receptor was taken from a person between 18 and 65 years old who received the Ad26.COV2.S COVID-19 vaccine or a placebo. This chain's CDR3 is CASSQDLGVRSDTQYF. The CDR3 coding sequence is TGTGCCAGCAGCCAAGATCTCGGTGTCAGGTCAGATACGCAGTATTTT.